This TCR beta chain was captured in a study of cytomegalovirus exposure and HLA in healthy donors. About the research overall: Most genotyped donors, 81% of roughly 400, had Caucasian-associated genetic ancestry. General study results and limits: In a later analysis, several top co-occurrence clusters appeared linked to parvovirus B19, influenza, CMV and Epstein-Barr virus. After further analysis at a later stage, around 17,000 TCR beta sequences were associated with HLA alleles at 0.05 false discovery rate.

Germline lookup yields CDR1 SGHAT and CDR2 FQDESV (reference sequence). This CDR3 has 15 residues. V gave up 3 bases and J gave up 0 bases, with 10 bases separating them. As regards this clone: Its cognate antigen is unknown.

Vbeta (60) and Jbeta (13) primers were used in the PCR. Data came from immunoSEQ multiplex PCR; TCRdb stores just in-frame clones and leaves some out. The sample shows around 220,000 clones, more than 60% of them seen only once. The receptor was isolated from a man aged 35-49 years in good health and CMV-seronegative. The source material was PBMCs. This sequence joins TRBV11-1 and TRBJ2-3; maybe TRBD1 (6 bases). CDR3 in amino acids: CASSFRGYSTDTQYF. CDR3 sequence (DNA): TGTGCCAGCAGCTTCAGGGGATATAGCACAGATACGCAGTATTTT.